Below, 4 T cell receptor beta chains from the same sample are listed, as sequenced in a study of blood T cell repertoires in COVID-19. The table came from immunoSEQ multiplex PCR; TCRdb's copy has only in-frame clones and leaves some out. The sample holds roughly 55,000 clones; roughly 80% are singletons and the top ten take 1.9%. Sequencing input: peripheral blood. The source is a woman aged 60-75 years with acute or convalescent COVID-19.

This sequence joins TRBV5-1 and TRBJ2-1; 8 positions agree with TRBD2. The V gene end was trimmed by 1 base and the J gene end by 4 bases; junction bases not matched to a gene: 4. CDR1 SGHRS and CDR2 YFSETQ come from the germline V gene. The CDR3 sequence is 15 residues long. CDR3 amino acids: CASSLLAGAYNEQFF. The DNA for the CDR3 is TGCGCCAGCAGCTTGCTAGCGGGTGCTTACAATGAGCAGTTCTTC.

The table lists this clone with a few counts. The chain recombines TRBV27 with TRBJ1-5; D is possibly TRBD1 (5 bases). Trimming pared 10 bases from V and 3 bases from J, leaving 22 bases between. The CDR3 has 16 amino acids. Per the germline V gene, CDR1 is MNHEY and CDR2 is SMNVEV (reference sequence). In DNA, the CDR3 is TGTGCCACCCAACCCGGGGGGAGGGTCTACAATCAGCCCCAGCATTTT. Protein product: CATQPGGRVYNQPQHF.

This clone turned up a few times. CDR3 amino acids: CASSLKAGAYEQYF. Written as DNA, the CDR3 is TGTGCCAGCAGCTTGAAGGCAGGGGCCTACGAGCAGTACTTC. V gene TRBV5-6 combines with J gene TRBJ2-7; weak D call: TRBD1 (6 bases). V was clipped by 1 base and J by 2 bases, with 10 bases between them. CDR1 is SGHDT, CDR2 YYEEEE, per germline. This CDR3 has 14 amino acids.

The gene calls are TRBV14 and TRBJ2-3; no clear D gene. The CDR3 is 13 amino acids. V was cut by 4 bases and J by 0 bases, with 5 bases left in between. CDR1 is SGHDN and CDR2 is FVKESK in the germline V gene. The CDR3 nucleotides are TGTGCCAGCAGCCCCTTCAGCACAGATACGCAGTATTTT. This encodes CASSPFSTDTQYF.